This TCR beta chain derives from a study of control samples from healthy donors and cancer patients. Germline CDR1 reads SGHTA; CDR2 reads FQGNSA. The CDR3 has 14 residues. Between the trimmed V and J ends, which lost 3 bases and 1 base, there was a span of 9 bases. Profiling relied on immunoSEQ multiplex PCR, and the TCRdb table lists in-frame clones only, not all of them. This sample has 25,000 to 30,000 clones, with more than 75% found just once. The genes are TRBV7-2 and TRBJ1-2, with D uncertain. What was sequenced was PBMCs. This TCR came from a woman aged 40 to 50 with lung cancer. DNA of the CDR3: TGTGCCAGCAGCTTTAAAAATAATAACTATGGCTACACCTTC. Translating it yields CASSFKNNNYGYTF.